This T cell receptor beta chain appears in the sequencing data of a study of identical twins. Findings and limits, study-wide: Out-of-frame sharing of TCR alpha in monozygotic twins was underestimated by models. Because invariant MAIT and iNKT cells could be present, zero-insertion analyses could be partly confounded.

This clonotype has only a few counts. Its antigen is not known. CDR3 length: 15 residues. Germline-derived CDR1 and CDR2 are LNHNV and YYDKDF (reference sequence). Trimming removed 3 bases from V and 5 bases from J; junction bases left unmatched: 3. A universal primer binding site was introduced by template switching. The final cDNA contained unique molecular identifiers. Using its own MiXCR run on the 5' RACE reads, TCRdb lists one record per CDR3 protein. This sample has around 960,000 distinct CDR3 sequences, with 10% to 15% found just once. The same specimen was also included in a second study, on yellow fever vaccine responses in identical twins.

V and J are TRBV15 and TRBJ2-1; 11 positions match TRBD2. Sequencing was carried out using PBMCs. This receptor was identified in a woman between 18 and 30 years old in good health. The DNA for the CDR3 is TGTGCCACCAGCAGGACGACTAGCGGGGACAATGAGCAGTTCTTC. Translating gives CATSRTTSGDNEQFF.